A single sample is the source of the 30 T cell receptor beta chains below, sequenced in a study of T cell responses to AZD1222 COVID-19 vaccine. Profiled with immunoSEQ multiplex PCR; TCRdb holds only in-frame clones, not every one. The sample consists of over 140,000 clones, roughly 92% of them appearing once. Sequenced here: peripheral blood, sampled on day 0 of AZD1222 vaccination. The receptors stem from an adult in good health.

The genes are TRBV5-1 and TRBJ1-1; D gene uncertain. There are 14 residues in the CDR3. V was pared by 1 base and J by 1 base, with 8 bases between. The germline V gene encodes CDR1 SGHRS and CDR2 YFSETQ. The CDR3 reads CASSLNSANTEAFF. Written as DNA, the CDR3 is TGCGCCAGCAGCTTGAACAGTGCGAACACTGAAGCTTTCTTT.

V and J are TRBV10-3 and TRBJ1-4, with no clear D. V was cut by 4 bases and J by 3 bases, with 6 bases left in between. The CDR3 spans 13 residues. Germline CDR1 ENHRY, CDR2 SYGVKD. The CDR3 DNA reads TGTGCCATCAGTGTGTCTCCTAATGAAAAACTGTTTTTT. The encoded protein is CAISVSPNEKLFF.

This clone is medium-sized within its sample. The chain links TRBV27 to TRBJ2-7; tentative D call: TRBD1 (6 bases). V shed 5 bases and J shed 3 bases, with 14 bases lying between them. The CDR3 is 14 residues long. Germline V gives CDR1 MNHEY, CDR2 SMNVEV (reference sequence). CDR3 sequence: CASSTHRDNYEQYF. DNA of the CDR3: TGTGCCAGCAGTACACATAGGGACAACTACGAGCAGTACTTC.

This chain uses TRBV4-2 with TRBJ2-7; 7 bases are shared with TRBD1. Trimming took 1 base from V and 5 from J; bases not matched to a gene: 5. Germline-derived CDR1 and CDR2 are LGHNA and YNFKEQ. The CDR3 consists of 14 residues. This CDR3 reads CASSQVGQVHEQYF. DNA for the CDR3: TGTGCCAGCAGCCAAGTTGGACAGGTTCACGAGCAGTACTTC.

This rearrangement joins TRBV7-9 to TRBJ1-1; D unclear. Germline values: CDR1 SEHNR, CDR2 FQNEAQ (reference sequence). This CDR3 is 12 amino acids long. Between the trimmed V and J ends, which lost 5 bases and 6 bases, there was a span of 10 bases. CDR3 sequence (DNA): TGTGCCAGCAGCCTGGGGAGTTCTGAAGCTTTCTTT. Translating gives CASSLGSSEAFF.

The chain links TRBV9 to TRBJ2-1; either TRBD1 or TRBD2 may fit D (5 bases each). CDR1 SGDLS and CDR2 YYNGEE come from the germline V gene. The CDR3 contains 15 residues. Trimming left V 1 base short and J 5 bases short, with 13 bases between. The DNA of the CDR3 is TGTGCCAGCAGCGTAATGGGGGATGGGGACAATGAGCAGTTCTTC. Protein sequence: CASSVMGDGDNEQFF. The variable domain in full, completed from reference TRBV9 and TRBJ2-1, reads DSGVTQTPKHLITATGQRVTLRCSPRSGDLSVYWYQQSLDQGLQFLIQYYNGEERAKGNILERFSAQQFPDLHSELNLSSLELGDSALYFCASSVMGDGDNEQFFGPGTRLTVL.

This chain uses TRBV6-6 with TRBJ2-7; D might be TRBD2 (6 bases). The germline gives CDR1 MNHNY, CDR2 SVGAGI (reference sequence). The CDR3 runs to 13 residues. V lost 9 bases and J lost 4, with 16 bases in between. CDR3 region: CASSGIGFYEQYF. The CDR3 DNA sequence: TGTGCCAGTAGCGGTATAGGCTTTTACGAGCAGTACTTC.

The J gene is TRBJ2-7, the V gene TRBV19; TRBD1 is a possible D gene (7 bases). The CDR3 covers 15 residues. V was clipped by 5 bases and J by 3 bases, with 17 bases between them. Per the germline V gene, CDR1 is LNHDA and CDR2 is SQIVND (reference sequence). The CDR3 nucleotides are TGTGCCAGTAGTCCAGGGGGGACAGCATACTACGAGCAGTACTTC. Amino acids: CASSPGGTAYYEQYF.

The chain links TRBV15 to TRBJ1-4; D ambiguous. CDR1 and CDR2 from the germline V gene are LNHNV and YYDKDF (reference sequence). Between the trimmed V and J ends, which lost 0 bases and 5 bases, there was a span of 4 bases. The CDR3 totals 13 residues. DNA of the CDR3: TGTGCCACCAGCAGAGACTACAATGAAAAACTGTTTTTT. This codes for CATSRDYNEKLFF. Full variable domain (missing parts from reference TRBV15 and TRBJ1-4): DAMVIQNPRYQVTQFGKPVTLSCSQTLNHNVMYWYQQKSSQAPKLLFHYYDKDFNNEADTPDNFQSRRPNTSFCFLDIRSPGLGDTAMYLCATSRDYNEKLFFGSGTQLSVL.

This chain uses TRBV27 with TRBJ2-1; D is tentatively TRBD1 or TRBD2 (5 bases each). V was pared by 5 bases and J by 9 bases, with 23 bases between. The CDR3 loop spans 16 amino acids. Looked up from germline, CDR1 is MNHEY and CDR2 is SMNVEV (reference sequence). The CDR3 loop reads CASSRGASDMSGEQFF. The CDR3 region has the DNA TGTGCCAGCAGTCGAGGGGCTAGTGATATGAGCGGTGAGCAGTTCTTC.

Written as DNA, the CDR3 is TGCAGTGCTAGTGTAGCAGGGGGATCGTGGCAGCCCCAGCATTTT. This translates into CSASVAGGSWQPQHF. V gene TRBV20-1 combines with J gene TRBJ1-5; the match to TRBD1 covers 7 bases. The CDR3 spans 15 residues. V lost 3 bases, J lost 7 bases, and 12 bases stayed unmatched. Per the germline V gene, CDR1 is DFQATT and CDR2 is SNEGSKA (reference sequence).

The chain joins TRBV28 to TRBJ2-7, with D possibly matching TRBD2 (5 bases). CDR3 size: 16 residues. Germline CDR1 and CDR2: MDHEN and SYDVKM. V lost 5 bases to trimming and J lost 5 bases, with 22 bases between them. CDR3: CASSTLLGSKGDEQYF. The CDR3 DNA reads as TGTGCCAGCAGTACTTTACTAGGATCGAAAGGTGACGAGCAGTACTTC.

The chain is built from TRBV11-2 and TRBJ1-4; no clear D gene. This CDR3 is 13 amino acids long. V gave up 5 bases and J gave up 8 bases, with 12 bases separating them. Germline V gives CDR1 SGHAT, CDR2 FQNNGV. The CDR3 DNA sequence: TGTGCCAGCAGCCCGGCAGGTCGGGAAAAACTGTTTTTT. This encodes CASSPAGREKLFF. Based on the CDR3 plus reference TRBV11-2 and TRBJ1-4, the full variable domain is EAGVAQSPRYKIIEKRQSVAFWCNPISGHATLYWYQQILGQGPKLLIQFQNNGVVDDSQLPKDRFSAERLKGVDSTLKIQPAKLEDSAVYLCASSPAGREKLFFGSGTQLSVL.

DNA of the CDR3: TGTGCCAGCAGTGAGGGACAGGGAAACGGAAATCAGCCCCAGCATTTT. Its translation is CASSEGQGNGNQPQHF. The chain carries TRBV2 and TRBJ1-5; 9 bases align to TRBD1. Germline values: CDR1 SNHLY, CDR2 FYNNEI. V trimming: 3 bases; J trimming: 4 bases; junction bases outside the gene matches: 7. The length of the CDR3 is 16 residues. The entire variable domain, with the rest obtained from reference TRBV2 and TRBJ1-5, is as follows: EPEVTQTPSHQVTQMGQEVILRCVPISNHLYFYWYRQILGQKVEFLVSFYNNEISEKSEIFDDQFSVERPDGSNFTLKIRSTKLEDSAMYFCASSEGQGNGNQPQHFGDGTRLSIL.

The V and J genes are TRBV6-5 and TRBJ1-6, with D uncertain. The CDR3 spans 16 residues. Trimming took off 0 bases at V and 7 bases at J, with 13 bases between the two ends. CDR1 and CDR2 from the germline V gene are MNHEY and SVGAGI. In DNA form, the CDR3 reads TGTGCCAGCAGTTACTCGAGCGGGATGAGGAATTCACCCCTCCACTTT. This encodes CASSYSSGMRNSPLHF.

The genes are TRBV7-8 and TRBJ1-2; no clear D gene. Trimming shortened V by 2 bases and J by 14 bases, and 15 bases separated the two germline ends. There are 12 residues in the CDR3. CDR1 and CDR2 from the germline V gene are SGHVS and FQNEAQ. The CDR3 sequence: CASSLPAGGLTF. The CDR3 DNA is TGTGCCAGCAGCTTACCAGCTGGAGGTTTGACCTTC.

The chain recombines TRBV6-5 with TRBJ1-2, with D tentatively TRBD1 (6 bases). The germline V gene encodes CDR1 MNHEY and CDR2 SVGAGI. Trimming took off 6 bases at V and 8 bases at J, with 19 bases between the two ends. The CDR3 contains 14 residues. The CDR3 region has the DNA TGTGCCAGCAGGCTCAGCAGGGGACCCCACGGCTACACCTTC. This sequence encodes CASRLSRGPHGYTF.

The V and J genes are TRBV3-1 (or the pseudogene TRBV3-2) and TRBJ1-2; D may be TRBD1 (5 bases). The germline CDR1 and CDR2 sequences are LGHDT and YNNKEL (reference sequence). Trimming cost V 3 bases and J 2 bases, with 10 bases left between them. The CDR3 is made up of 14 amino acids. The CDR3 region is CASSHLGRNYGYTF. In DNA form, the CDR3 reads TGTGCCAGCAGCCACCTGGGACGGAACTATGGCTACACCTTC.

The chain has TRBV23-1 and TRBJ1-5; a possible D gene is TRBD1 (6 bases). TRBV23-1 is an ORF, and what it does is uncertain. Trimming took off 3 bases at V and 3 bases at J, with 12 bases between the two ends. This CDR3 is built from 15 residues. CDR3 amino acids: CASSHPGHHNQPQHF. CDR3 sequence (DNA): TGCGCCAGCAGTCATCCGGGACACCACAATCAGCCCCAGCATTTT.

This clone came up once. V gene TRBV5-8 combines with J gene TRBJ1-5; D possibly corresponds to TRBD1 (5 bases). The CDR3 spans 16 residues. Germline V CDR1 and CDR2: SGHTS, YDEGEE. V was pared by 5 bases and J by 4 bases, with 19 bases between. CDR3 amino acids: CASRSPGAGGNQPQHF. Here the CDR3 DNA reads TGTGCCAGCAGGAGTCCGGGCGCCGGGGGAAATCAGCCCCAGCATTTT.

The rearrangement uses TRBV29-1 and TRBJ2-5, with TRBD1 matching 8 bases. CDR3 length: 13 residues. The ends lost 4 bases at V and 4 bases at J; junction bases unmatched: 5. Germline V gives CDR1 SQVTM, CDR2 ANQGSEA. For the CDR3, the DNA is TGCAGCGTTGGGGTGACAGGGGTAGAGACCCAGTACTTC. As protein: CSVGVTGVETQYF.

This chain uses TRBV7-9 with TRBJ2-5; D may be TRBD1 (5 bases). This CDR3 comprises 15 residues. V lost 1 base, J lost 5 bases, and 14 bases lay in between. The germline CDR1 and CDR2 sequences are SEHNR and FQNEAQ (reference sequence). Written as DNA, the CDR3 is TGTGCCAGCAGCTTAGGACAGTACGTCCTGGAGACCCAGTACTTC. Amino acids: CASSLGQYVLETQYF.

This chain joins TRBV19 and TRBJ2-6; D not certain. The CDR3 covers 15 residues. CDR1 is LNHDA, CDR2 SQIVND, per germline (reference sequence). Trimming took off 7 bases at V and 4 bases at J, with 14 bases between the two ends. The CDR3 bases are TGTGCCAGTACCTATGACGGTACCGGGGCCAACGTCCTGACTTTC. Its protein is CASTYDGTGANVLTF.

V and J are TRBV15 and TRBJ1-4; D might be TRBD1 (6 bases). CDR3 length: 17 residues. Trimming stripped 1 base from V and 6 bases from J, with 18 bases between. Germline values: CDR1 LNHNV, CDR2 YYDKDF (reference sequence). The CDR3 reads CATSRGYQQGLDEKLFF. The CDR3 bases are TGTGCCACCAGCAGAGGCTATCAACAGGGACTTGATGAAAAACTGTTTTTT.

The chain uses TRBV24-1 and TRBJ1-5; 8 positions agree with TRBD1. The CDR3 is 16 amino acids. CDR1 KGHDR and CDR2 SFDVKD come from the germline V gene. V lost 3 bases and J lost 1; bases outside the gene matches: 4. As DNA, the CDR3 is TGTGCCACCAGTGATGGACAGGGCGGAAGCAATCAGCCCCAGCATTTT. Protein sequence: CATSDGQGGSNQPQHF.

The V call is TRBV7-2, the J call TRBJ2-7; 8 positions agree with TRBD1. Germline V gene sequence: CDR1 SGHTA, CDR2 FQGNSA. V trimming: 5 bases; J trimming: 4 bases; junction bases outside the gene matches: 10. The CDR3 is 15 residues long. CDR3 bases: TGTGCCAGCAGCACTCGAGCAGGGGGCGGGTACGAGCAGTACTTC. The encoded protein is CASSTRAGGGYEQYF.

This clone was detected once. The chain has TRBV7-2 and TRBJ2-3; no firm D call. Germline lookup yields CDR1 SGHTA and CDR2 FQGNSA. This CDR3 has 14 residues. V dropped 5 bases and J dropped 0 bases, with 9 bases sitting between them. This CDR3 reads CASSQTLSTDTQYF. The CDR3 DNA sequence: TGTGCCAGCAGCCAAACCCTTAGCACAGATACGCAGTATTTT.

CDR3 DNA sequence: TGTGCCATCAGTGATCCTGGCGGGGAGCTGTTTTTT. Protein product: CAISDPGGELFF. The gene calls are TRBV10-3 and TRBJ2-2; D is uncertain. The V gene's germline CDR1 is ENHRY and CDR2 SYGVKD. V lost 3 bases to trimming and J lost 7 bases, with 6 bases between them. This CDR3 spans 12 amino acids.

This clone was detected a few times. The genes are TRBV9 and TRBJ1-2; D remains unclear. The V and J ends lost 0 bases and 8 bases respectively, with 17 bases between them. Germline V gene sequence: CDR1 SGDLS, CDR2 YYNGEE. The CDR3 extends over 15 amino acids. CDR3 DNA sequence: TGTGCCAGCAGCGTAGGCACACTTCCACCGAGGGGCTACACCTTC. Protein product: CASSVGTLPPRGYTF.

This rearrangement joins TRBV2 to TRBJ2-7; D tentatively reads TRBD1 or TRBD2 (6 bases each). Trimming removed 6 bases from V and 0 bases from J, with 15 bases in between. The CDR3 has 15 residues. Looked up from germline, CDR1 is SNHLY and CDR2 is FYNNEI. CDR3 protein: CASRREQGLSYEQYF. The CDR3 DNA is TGTGCCAGCAGGCGGGAACAGGGACTCTCCTACGAGCAGTACTTC.